This T cell receptor beta chain was observed in a study of T cell responses to AZD1222 COVID-19 vaccine. Assay: immunoSEQ multiplex PCR; the TCRdb copy retains only in-frame clones and omits some. The sample yields 200,000 or so clones, approximately 94% seen once. The length of the CDR3 is 22 residues. Germline V gene data show CDR1 as SGHRS and CDR2 as YFSETQ. V shed 0 bases and J 0 bases; nucleotides not matched to a gene: 20. This clone was recorded once. Its antigen is currently unknown. General study results and limits: Rises in breadth and depth of Spike-specific TCRs came after two AZD1222 doses. Reportedly, nearly half the spike-specific TCRs target unmutated variant regions. There were mostly white British donors and more females than males, and clonal diversity was possibly underestimated.

Sequenced material: peripheral blood, taken on day 0 of AZD1222 vaccination. The rearrangement links TRBV5-1 to TRBJ1-2; 10 bases map to TRBD1. The sequence came from an adult in good health. CDR3 protein: CASSLAGGQGGMISTANYGYTF. As DNA, the CDR3 is TGCGCCAGCAGCTTGGCAGGTGGACAGGGGGGCATGATTTCCACTGCTAACTATGGCTACACCTTC.